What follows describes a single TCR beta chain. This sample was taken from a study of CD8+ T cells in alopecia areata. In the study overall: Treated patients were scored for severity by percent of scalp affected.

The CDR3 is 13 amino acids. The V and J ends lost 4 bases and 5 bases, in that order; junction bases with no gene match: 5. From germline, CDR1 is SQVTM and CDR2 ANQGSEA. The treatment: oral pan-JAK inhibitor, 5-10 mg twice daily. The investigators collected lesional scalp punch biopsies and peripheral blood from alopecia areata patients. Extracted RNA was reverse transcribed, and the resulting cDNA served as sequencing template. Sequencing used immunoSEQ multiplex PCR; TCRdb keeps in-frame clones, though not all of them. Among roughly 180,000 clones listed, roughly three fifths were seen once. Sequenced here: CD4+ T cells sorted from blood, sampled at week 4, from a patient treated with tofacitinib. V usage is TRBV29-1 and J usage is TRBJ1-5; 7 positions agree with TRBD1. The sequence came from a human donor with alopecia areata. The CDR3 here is CSVGDSYDQPQHF. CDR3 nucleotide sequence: TGCAGCGTTGGGGACAGTTATGATCAGCCCCAGCATTTT.